This entry features one T cell receptor beta chain sequence. No cognate antigen has been identified for it. No much larger clonotype is one base removed from it; base qualities were not supplied. Including cysteine and phenylalanine, the CDR3 has 13 amino acids. The DNA shown is the 39-base CDR3, in frame from base 1. For CDR1 and CDR2, the germline V gene lists MNHEY and SVGAGI. Deletion took 0 bases off V and 12 bases off J, with a span of 12 bases between the germline ends. The sample belongs to a study of cytomegalovirus exposure and HLA in healthy donors (dated by TCRdb to 2016 to 2017). For the study in its entirety: An earlier analysis of a few hundred of the donors reported about 300 Gb of sequence data and roughly 120 million unique TCR beta sequences obtained from about 179 million T cells. Approximately 300 gigabases of sequencing data and around 90 million unique TCR sequences made up an early release that covered 500 to 650 HLA-typed donors. Among the roughly 410 genotyped donors, around 81% belonged to the genetic ancestry cluster associated with self-reported Caucasian donors. The study aimed to test whether cataloging public T cell receptors could reveal signatures of past pathogen exposure. The study used immunosequencing to profile the T cell repertoires of around 600 subjects and linked those repertoires to cytomegalovirus serostatus. In addition to the first cohort of 666 subjects, a separate validation cohort of approximately 120 different subjects was used. The study combined high-throughput TCR immunosequencing, statistical association of individual TCRs with disease status, and machine learning to predict cytomegalovirus infection status. A later analysis re-analyzed previously published TCR beta repertoires from about 730 donors and added high-resolution HLA genotyping to study TCR occurrence patterns. In the later analysis, no new phenotypic data were used to find candidate immune exposures; instead, reliance was placed on TCR beta sequences and their occurrence across donors. An earlier analysis of more than 450 of the donors used high-throughput TCR beta sequencing to judge whether each TCR beta V gene segment behaved as functional or pseudogenic. Alongside the repertoire data, information on donor age, sex, ethnicity and CMV serostatus was compiled. Genome-wide SNP genotypes for about 65% of the 666 donors were used in a later genetic analysis, which treated that subset as a discovery cohort. Every discovery cohort repertoire had been produced on one sequencing platform. Class I and class II HLA loci were covered by the typing at four-digit resolution. Typing coverage varied by locus: roughly 629-630 donors for A, B, C, DRB1 and DQB1; about 520 for DQA1; nearly 610 for DPA1; approximately 450 for DPB1. Four to six DR-DQ haplotypes were handled as single units for association and clustering, since linkage in the cohort was strong. Across approximately 400 genotyped donors of the cohort, an average of about 200,000 unique TCR beta nucleotide sequences per donor were sequenced, and roughly a sixth of those sequences were non-productive. The research as a whole found: Strong co-occurrence of HLA alleles, especially DR and DQ, made assigning TCR associations to individual alleles difficult. V-gene and J-gene trimming of TCR beta chains was associated with a missense DCLRE1C variant in a later genetic analysis, and the association was replicated in an independent cohort. In a later analysis, TCR association rates were found to vary across HLA loci, with the most associated TCRs seen for DRB1 alleles and the fewest for HLA-C alleles. Some IMGT-functional V segments, including TRBV6-2 and TRBV6-3, could not be told apart with the 87-base-pair reads, so those segments were excluded. Most TCR sequences were observed very rarely across donors, whereas some public TCRs were present in many individuals. Compared with the roughly 700-donor mean, donors in an Asian-associated ancestry cluster had fewer N-insertions in productive TCRs, according to a later genetic analysis. The study listed 164 TCR beta chains as associated with cytomegalovirus. In vitro tests confirmed that a few of the cytomegalovirus-associated TCR beta chains recognize cytomegalovirus antigens. A later analysis found that most CMV-associated TCR beta chains appeared HLA-restricted, with HLA associations seemingly driven largely by CMV exposure. Correlated functional status among segregating V segments might reflect linkage disequilibrium, but an unknown experimental factor could not be ruled out. Several of the top co-occurrence clusters appeared to be linked to parvovirus B19, influenza, CMV and Epstein-Barr virus, according to a later analysis. Roughly uniform sequencing depth across donors was assumed in presence/absence analyses, although this assumption may not hold. Because HLA typing was missing for some donors at each locus, association tests included only the typed subset. A further reported finding was that TCR beta sequences accurately predicted the HLA-A and HLA-B alleles for most subjects in the first cohort. Because counts were too low, 15 to 20 rarely observed V segments, including chromosome 9 orphons, were excluded from the earlier analysis of around 640 of the donors. The sequencing pipeline was judged likely to have produced a cluster of highly shared sequence variants as a technical artifact. In a later analysis, 16,951 TCR beta sequences were associated with specific HLA alleles at a false discovery rate of 0.05. It was suggested by the authors that the approach could potentially be generalized to other disease states and immunological phenotypes. In this cohort, only TCR beta chains were sequenced, and detectable features were limited by the absence of alpha or paired-chain data. For the cohort, immune exposure information was limited to CMV serostatus. Broadly in line with IMGT annotations, most TCR beta V segments showed up in productive rearrangements about 87% or about 30% of the time in an earlier analysis of approximately 640 of the donors. In a later analysis, HLA-associated TCR beta chains were found to be more clonally expanded and to have lower generation probabilities than equally common non-associated chains. The classifier was reported to diagnose cytomegalovirus status with high specificity and sensitivity in both the original and validation cohorts.

The library was obtained by the immunoSEQ multiplex PCR assay. The multiplex PCR relied on a mix of 60 forward primers for TCR Vbeta segments and 13 reverse primers for TCR Jbeta segments. The CDR3 region of rearranged TCR beta genes was amplified from genomic DNA by a multiplex PCR assay. The amplified TCR beta libraries were sequenced on the Illumina HiSeq System as 87-base-pair reads. In the source study's methods: Across the 600 to 700 repertoires, a later analysis counted roughly 77 million unique TCR beta chains, roughly 11 million of which were shared by at least two donors. Raw reads were error-corrected and collapsed into unique sequences with a nearest-neighbor algorithm that merged closely related sequences to remove PCR and sequencing errors. To assign V, D and J gene segments, CDR3 sequences were aligned to IMGT reference sequences. For a sequence to be retained, a match of at least six nucleotides was required to both a V gene segment and a J gene segment. A rearrangement was called productive if the CDR3 had no stop codons and remained in frame with V and J, and every other rearrangement was called non-productive. CDR3 was defined according to IMGT convention as the region running from the second conserved V-encoded cysteine to the conserved J-encoded phenylalanine. The earlier analysis of 587 of the donors excluded sequences that lacked an unambiguous match to a single V gene segment. An earlier analysis of some 500 of the donors classified V segments as functional when productive rearrangements were above 56.7% and as segregating when the standard deviation between donors was above 5%. A statistical classification framework was built to diagnose cytomegalovirus status from the catalog of TCR beta chain sequences. A later analysis assigned V and J genes by comparing TCR nucleotide sequences with IMGT/GENE-DB human TR gene sequences. A later analysis assigned CDR3 sequences and most-parsimonious VDJ recombination scenarios with the TCRdist pipeline. In a later analysis, each TCR beta chain was defined by its CDR3 amino acid sequence together with its V-gene family, and reads without a unique V-gene family were excluded. To address suspected cross-contamination and a sequencing artifact, a later analysis removed a few hundred highly shared, low-generation-probability nucleotide sequences. In a later analysis, a clonal expansion index was calculated for each public chain from normalized within-repertoire ranks of inferred template counts. In a later analysis, generation probabilities were computed using a VDJ recombination model fitted to out-of-frame rearrangements, and the results were checked against IGoR. In a later analysis, TCR-TCR, TCR-HLA and TCR-CMV co-occurrence was scored with hypergeometric tests, and a repertoire-size bias correction was applied to TCR pairs. In a later analysis, false discovery rates were estimated by permuting HLA or CMV assignments 20 times. In a later analysis, co-occurring TCRs were grouped using DBSCAN, with TCRdist sequence similarity added in when clustering inside HLA-allele-positive subsets. Repertoires with fewer than 30,000 or more than 120,000 public chains were left out of co-occurrence clustering, as were several repertoires with anomalous nucleotide sharing. TCRdb's version of the immuneACCESS table is confined to in-frame rearrangements and falls short of the full clone set. An unresolved V gene accounts for under half of the shortfall where checked; the remainder is of unknown origin. The D gene and trimming were derived from the DNA, and the V and J assignments and clone size from that table. This sample holds some 170,000 clones; roughly 85% were observed only once. Approximately 6.3% of the sample goes to the ten largest clones.

The cohort comprised 550 to 700 healthy bone marrow donors. All cohort members were sampled while nominally healthy, although unrecorded immune exposures were likely present. The donor tested CMV seropositive and was one of the 289 seropositive cohort members. A peripheral blood sample was provided by each donor, and peripheral blood mononuclear cells were used for TCR beta sequencing. Genomic DNA was extracted from the blood cell samples with the Qiagen DNeasy Blood Extraction Kit. The rearranged segments are TRBV6-5 and TRBJ2-1; no confident D gene assignment can be made. The sample consisted of PBMCs. This TCR was sampled from a middle-aged man in good health and CMV-seropositive. The DNA sequence reads TGTGCCAGCAGTTACTCGCCCAGATCCAGGCAGTTCTTC. Translated, this is CASSYSPRSRQFF.